These 23 T cell receptor beta chains originate from one sample sequenced in a study of shared clonotypes between healthy human individuals. Method: immunoSEQ multiplex PCR; TCRdb's copy keeps in-frame clones and lacks some. The sample records around 2.5 million clones, more than 85% being singletons. Source material: naive CD4+ T cells from PBMCs. Subset noted: CD45RA+ positively selected. The receptors were sampled from a man younger than 35 in good health. Some clones in this sample may be carry-over from other donors' samples.

The chain links TRBV28 to TRBJ2-5; D is perhaps TRBD2 (6 bases). Germline V gene lookup returns CDR1 MDHEN and CDR2 SYDVKM. The V and J ends lost 10 bases and 0 bases respectively, with 12 bases between them. The CDR3 is 13 residues long. CDR3 nucleotide sequence: TGTGCCATCGTAACTAGCCACCAAGAGACCCAGTACTTC. It yields the protein CAIVTSHQETQYF.

The J gene is TRBJ2-2, the V gene TRBV5-1; 7 bases map to TRBD1. CDR3 length: 16 amino acids. Germline V gene sequence: CDR1 SGHRS, CDR2 YFSETQ. Trimming cost V 2 bases and J 7 bases; bases outside gene matches: 11. The CDR3 DNA follows: TGCGCCAGCAGCTTAACAGGGGATTCTATGTACGGGGAGCTGTTTTTT. This gives the protein CASSLTGDSMYGELFF.

The V call is TRBV30, the J call TRBJ2-7; 7 bases match TRBD2. The CDR3 length is 13 residues. The germline V gene has CDR1 GTSNPN and CDR2 SVGIG (reference sequence). The trim removed 5 bases at V and 7 bases at J, leaving 11 bases unmatched. Here the CDR3 reads CAWGPRGVWEQYF. For the CDR3, the DNA is TGTGCCTGGGGCCCCCGGGGGGTATGGGAGCAGTACTTC.

This chain joins TRBV21-1 and TRBJ1-2; the table assigns TRBD1, which was not confirmed against the DNA. TRBV21-1 corresponds to a pseudogene. The CDR3 covers 18 residues. CDR3 amino acids: CASSKILVPATENYGYTF. The CDR3 coding sequence is TGTGCCAGCAGCAAAATTCTCGTCCCCGCGACAGAAAACTATGGCTACACCTTC.

V gene TRBV7-3 combines with J gene TRBJ2-3; 7 nucleotides match TRBD1. Germline V gene sequence: CDR1 SGHTA, CDR2 FQGTGA. The J segment lost 4 bases and the V segment lost 5 bases, leaving 9 bases of the junction unmatched. This CDR3 has 15 residues. The CDR3 DNA reads TGTGCCAGCAGCGCCCAGGGGGTGGGCGCAGATACGCAGTATTTT. Translation gives CASSAQGVGADTQYF.

The chain carries TRBV25-1 and TRBJ1-2, with a tentative D call TRBD1 (5 bases). Germline V gene lookup returns CDR1 MGHDK and CDR2 SYGVNS. Trimming removed 5 bases at V and 1 base at J, with 11 bases between. The CDR3 is 14 amino acids. As DNA, the CDR3 is TGTGCCAGCAGTTTTTCCAGGGATAACTATGGCTACACCTTC. This sequence encodes CASSFSRDNYGYTF.

CDR3 protein: CASSLSGRDYTGELFF. The CDR3, as DNA: TGTGCCAGCAGCTTATCGGGCAGGGATTACACCGGGGAGCTGTTTTTT. This chain joins TRBV7-9 and TRBJ2-2, with D maybe TRBD1 (5 bases). V shed 2 bases and J shed 3 bases, with 13 bases lying between them. The CDR3 runs to 16 residues. CDR1 and CDR2 (germline): SEHNR, FQNEAQ (reference sequence).

This rearrangement joins TRBV7-6 to TRBJ2-3; perhaps D is TRBD1 or TRBD2 (5 bases each). Trimming pared 2 bases from V and 2 bases from J, leaving 17 bases between. The CDR3 loop spans 17 amino acids. Germline V lookup: CDR1 SGHVS, CDR2 FNYEAQ. CDR3 in amino acids: CASSLSPAGSITDTQYF. The DNA for the CDR3 is TGTGCCAGCAGCTTAAGCCCAGCAGGGAGTATCACAGATACGCAGTATTTT.

The chain combines TRBV5-4 with TRBJ1-2; the match to TRBD1 covers 8 bases. CDR3 length: 14 residues. The J segment lost 4 bases and the V segment lost 5 bases, leaving 7 bases of the junction unmatched. Per the germline V gene, CDR1 is SGHNT and CDR2 is YYREEE (reference sequence). CDR3 amino acids: CASRPGQAFYGYTF. DNA for the CDR3: TGTGCCAGCAGACCGGGACAGGCGTTCTATGGCTACACCTTC.

V is TRBV15 and J is TRBJ2-5; 10 bases map to TRBD2. Germline loops: CDR1 LNHNV, CDR2 YYDKDF (reference sequence). Unmatched junction bases numbered 8, after V lost 1 base and J lost 0 bases. CDR3 length: 18 residues. CDR3 nucleotides: TGTGCCACCAGCAGAGGTCGGAGCGGGACTAGCGACCAAGAGACCCAGTACTTC. Protein: CATSRGRSGTSDQETQYF. Together with reference TRBV15 and TRBJ2-5, the CDR3 gives the full variable domain: DAMVIQNPRYQVTQFGKPVTLSCSQTLNHNVMYWYQQKSSQAPKLLFHYYDKDFNNEADTPDNFQSRRPNTSFCFLDIRSPGLGDTAMYLCATSRGRSGTSDQETQYFGPGTRLLVL.

The gene calls are TRBV2 and TRBJ2-2, with 10 positions matching TRBD2. The ends lost 10 bases at V and 0 bases at J; junction bases unmatched: 8. Germline V lookup: CDR1 SNHLY, CDR2 FYNNEI. The length of the CDR3 is 16 residues. The CDR3 sequence: CAILAGITTNTGELFF. The CDR3 DNA reads as TGTGCCATACTAGCGGGGATAACTACGAACACCGGGGAGCTGTTTTTT.

The gene calls are TRBV10-3 and TRBJ1-4; 8 positions match TRBD1. The CDR3 runs to 14 residues. Germline V gives CDR1 ENHRY, CDR2 SYGVKD. The ends lost 0 bases at V and 6 bases at J; junction bases unmatched: 0. This CDR3 is CAISESTGDEKLFF. For the CDR3, the DNA is TGTGCCATCAGTGAGTCGACAGGGGATGAAAAACTGTTTTTT.

This chain joins TRBV7-3 and TRBJ1-2; TRBD1 aligns across 7 bases. The germline CDR1 and CDR2 sequences are SGHTA and FQGTGA. This CDR3 has 14 amino acids. Trimming removed 4 bases from V and 8 bases from J; junction bases left unmatched: 10. The CDR3 is CASSSLSTGTGYTF. CDR3 DNA sequence: TGTGCCAGCAGCTCATTATCGACAGGGACCGGCTACACCTTC.

This chain links TRBV28 with TRBJ1-1; the D is unclear. This CDR3 comprises 11 residues. Trimming pared 7 bases from V and 6 bases from J, leaving 9 bases between. The germline V gene encodes CDR1 MDHEN and CDR2 SYDVKM. The chain's CDR3 is CASTGSAEAFF. The DNA of the CDR3 is TGTGCCAGCACCGGTTCCGCTGAAGCTTTCTTT.

There are a few counts of this clone. The CDR3 nucleotides are TGCGCCAGCAGCTTGGCCGGTACAGGGGTCAACATTCAGTACTTC. It translates to CASSLAGTGVNIQYF. The chain has TRBV5-1 and TRBJ2-4, with TRBD1 matching 7 bases. V lost 0 bases to trimming and J lost 7 bases; unmatched junction nucleotides: 7. The CDR3 has 15 amino acids. CDR1 is SGHRS and CDR2 is YFSETQ in the germline V gene.

The chain joins TRBV20-1 to TRBJ2-7; no clear D. Germline CDR1 reads DFQATT; CDR2 reads SNEGSKA (reference sequence). Trimming cost V 7 bases and J 6 bases, with 13 bases left between them. This CDR3 spans 11 amino acids. This chain's CDR3 is CSGDLQLEQYF. In DNA, the CDR3 is TGCAGTGGGGATCTCCAGCTCGAGCAGTACTTC.

Only one count was recorded for this clone. The gene calls are TRBV27 and TRBJ1-2; TRBD1 matches at 7 bases. Losses at the gene ends were 5 bases for V and 8 bases for J; bases not matched to a gene: 8. Germline CDR1 is MNHEY and CDR2 is SMNVEV (reference sequence). The CDR3 is 13 residues long. The CDR3 protein is CASSIVQGKGYTF. CDR3 bases: TGTGCCAGCAGTATAGTACAGGGGAAGGGCTACACCTTC.

This clone has only one observation. The genes are TRBV27 and TRBJ2-5; TRBD2 matches 11 bases. CDR1 is MNHEY, CDR2 SMNVEV, per germline (reference sequence). The CDR3 is 16 residues long. The ends lost 5 bases at V and 5 bases at J; junction bases unmatched: 10. The CDR3 reads CASSRFSGRAGETQYF. CDR3 nucleotides: TGTGCCAGCAGTCGATTTAGCGGGAGGGCCGGGGAGACCCAGTACTTC.

This clone has just one count. V and J are TRBV11-2 and TRBJ2-1; 7 bases map to TRBD1. The CDR3 sequence is 14 residues long. The ends lost 5 bases at V and 9 bases at J; junction bases unmatched: 10. CDR1 SGHAT and CDR2 FQNNGV come from the germline V gene. CDR3 nucleotide sequence: TGTGCCAGCAGCCCCGACAGGGTAGCGACTGAGCAGTTCTTC. Translated: CASSPDRVATEQFF.

This clone was counted a single time. The chain employs TRBV7-2 and TRBJ1-5; TRBD1 matches 11 bases. The CDR3 has 17 amino acids. V lost 5 bases, J lost 1 base, and 7 bases stayed unmatched. The germline V gene encodes CDR1 SGHTA and CDR2 FQGNSA. This CDR3 is CASSLRDRGLSNQPQHF. CDR3 DNA sequence: TGTGCCAGCAGCCTCCGGGACAGGGGGTTGAGCAATCAGCCCCAGCATTTT.

In DNA form, the CDR3 reads TGTGCCAGCAGTGACGCGGGTAGGTCAGATACGCAGTATTTT. Translated: CASSDAGRSDTQYF. The genes are TRBV6-1 and TRBJ2-3; D might be TRBD2 (5 bases). The ends were cut back, 3 bases at V and 4 bases at J, with 11 bases in the middle. CDR3 length: 14 amino acids. Germline-derived CDR1 and CDR2 are MNHNS and SASEGT.

The chain joins TRBV5-1 to TRBJ2-2, with TRBD2 as a possible D gene (5 bases). This CDR3 comprises 14 residues. Germline values: CDR1 SGHRS, CDR2 YFSETQ. Between the trimmed V and J ends, which lost 2 bases and 6 bases, there was a span of 11 bases. The CDR3 reads CASSFSRRAGELFF. The CDR3 nucleotides are TGCGCCAGCAGCTTCTCTCGGCGGGCCGGGGAGCTGTTTTTT.

About this clone: An end of the junction differs from the germline gene, which may be a read error. This chain uses TRBV7-3 with TRBJ2-7, with 12 bases that match TRBD2. The CDR3 extends over 14 amino acids. Germline values: CDR1 SGHTA, CDR2 FQGTGA. The CDR3 region is CASSPQGLAGSLNF. The CDR3 DNA follows: TGTGCCAGCAGCCCCCAGGGACTAGCGGGCTCATTGAACTTC.